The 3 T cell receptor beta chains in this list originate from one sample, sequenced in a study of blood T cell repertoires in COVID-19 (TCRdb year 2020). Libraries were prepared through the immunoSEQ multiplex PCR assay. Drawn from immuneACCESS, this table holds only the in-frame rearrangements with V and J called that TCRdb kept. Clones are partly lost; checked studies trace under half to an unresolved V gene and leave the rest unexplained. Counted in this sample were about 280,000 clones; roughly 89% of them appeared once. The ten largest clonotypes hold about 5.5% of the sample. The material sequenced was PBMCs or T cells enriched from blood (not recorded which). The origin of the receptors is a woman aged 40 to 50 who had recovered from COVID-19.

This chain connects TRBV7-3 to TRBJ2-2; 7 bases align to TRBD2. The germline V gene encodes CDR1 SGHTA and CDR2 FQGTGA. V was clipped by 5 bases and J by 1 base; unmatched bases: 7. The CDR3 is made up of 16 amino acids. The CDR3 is CASSTSGTMNTGELFF. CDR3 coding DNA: TGTGCCAGCAGCACCTCCGGGACTATGAACACCGGGGAGCTGTTTTTT.

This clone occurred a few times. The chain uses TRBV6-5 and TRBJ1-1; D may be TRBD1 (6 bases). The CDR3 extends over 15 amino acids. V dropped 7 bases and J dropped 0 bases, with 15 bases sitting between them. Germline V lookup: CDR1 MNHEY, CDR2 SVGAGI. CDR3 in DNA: TGTGCCAGCACTCAAAGGACAGCCATGAACACTGAAGCTTTCTTT. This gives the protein CASTQRTAMNTEAFF.

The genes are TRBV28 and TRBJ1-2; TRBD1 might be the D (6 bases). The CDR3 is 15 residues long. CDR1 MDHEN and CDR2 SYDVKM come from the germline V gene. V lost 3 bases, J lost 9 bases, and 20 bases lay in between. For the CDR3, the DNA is TGTGCCAGCAGTTTGGGGGCAACAGCTGGTCGTCGCTACACCTTC. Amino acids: CASSLGATAGRRYTF.